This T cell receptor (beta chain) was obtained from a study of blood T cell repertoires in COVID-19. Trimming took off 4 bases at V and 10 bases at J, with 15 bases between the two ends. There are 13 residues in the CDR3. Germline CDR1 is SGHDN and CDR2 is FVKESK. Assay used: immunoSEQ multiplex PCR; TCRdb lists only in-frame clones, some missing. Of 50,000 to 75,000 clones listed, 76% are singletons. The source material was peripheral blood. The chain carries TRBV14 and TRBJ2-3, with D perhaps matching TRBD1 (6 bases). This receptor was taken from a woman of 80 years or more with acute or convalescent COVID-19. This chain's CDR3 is CASSLATGYSQYF. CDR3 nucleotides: TGTGCCAGCAGCCTCGCGACAGGATATTCGCAGTATTTT.